The entry below gives a single T cell receptor (beta chain) sequence along with its context. Its antigen is undetermined. Donors ranged from about 6 to 90 years old and were healthy Caucasians in Russia. Researchers collected 9.5 to 10 milliliters of peripheral blood from every single donor. This entry comes from a study of blood T cells in healthy people across ages. About the research overall: When template switching was applied, about one barcoded beta molecule was captured per two T cells.

Trimming stripped 1 base from V and 3 bases from J, with 9 bases between. The CDR3 is made up of 14 amino acids. Germline V gene sequence: CDR1 SGHAT, CDR2 FQNNGV. The study, taken as a whole, reports: The unknown donor CMV status may have confounded expanded clonotype changes.

With a J-beta primer mix and a sample-barcoded 5' primer, a second PCR ran about 7 to 12 cycles. TCRdb itself ran the 5' RACE reads through MiXCR, one entry per CDR3 protein. Of fewer than 950,000 distinct CDR3 sequences detected, less than 70% appear once; the ten largest clones hold roughly two fifths. The sequence was collected from a man older than 75 in good health. The genes are TRBV11-2 and TRBJ2-5; the D gene could be TRBD1 or TRBD2 (5 bases each). Sequencing was carried out using blood. The CDR3 DNA is TGTGCCAGCAGCTTAGGGGGACCCAAAGAGACCCAGTACTTC. Translation gives CASSLGGPKETQYF.